These 29 T cell receptor beta chains were sequenced from one sample in a study of cytomegalovirus exposure and HLA in healthy donors. The PCR used 60 Vbeta and 13 Jbeta primers. Here immunoSEQ multiplex PCR was the method, and the copy in TCRdb shows in-frame clones only, minus some. Found here are 200,000 to 250,000 clones, about 83% of them singletons; the top ten hold 1.3%. The sample was PBMCs. The receptors were gathered from a human donor in good health.

This chain uses TRBV15 with TRBJ2-7, with a possible D match to TRBD2 (6 bases). Trimming removed 5 bases from V and 0 bases from J, with 20 bases in between. The CDR3 has 17 amino acids. Per germline, CDR1 LNHNV and CDR2 YYDKDF (reference sequence). The CDR3 sequence: CATSPGVGLQSSYEQYF. CDR3 bases: TGTGCCACCAGCCCGGGGGTAGGGCTCCAGAGCTCCTACGAGCAGTACTTC. Full variable domain (rest looked up from reference TRBV15 and TRBJ2-7): DAMVIQNPRYQVTQFGKPVTLSCSQTLNHNVMYWYQQKSSQAPKLLFHYYDKDFNNEADTPDNFQSRRPNTSFCFLDIRSPGLGDTAMYLCATSPGVGLQSSYEQYFGPGTRLTVT.

This chain joins TRBV7-2 and TRBJ2-7, with TRBD1 identical over 9 bases. V shed 3 bases and J 3 bases; nucleotides not matched to a gene: 3. This CDR3 is 14 amino acids long. Germline assignment: CDR1 SGHTA and CDR2 FQGNSA. The CDR3 loop is CASSFSGQGYEQYF. The CDR3 DNA reads TGTGCCAGCAGCTTTTCGGGACAGGGCTACGAGCAGTACTTC.

The chain joins TRBV15 to TRBJ1-5; D is perhaps TRBD1 (5 bases). The CDR3 length is 15 residues. Germline-derived CDR1 and CDR2 are LNHNV and YYDKDF (reference sequence). V dropped 0 bases and J dropped 2 bases, with 8 bases sitting between them. The CDR3 bases are TGTGCCACCAGCAGAGAGCAGGGTGGCAATCAGCCCCAGCATTTT. This encodes CATSREQGGNQPQHF.

This clone occurred a few times. The rearrangement links TRBV5-6 to TRBJ1-4; 8 nucleotides align to TRBD1. Germline CDR1 is SGHDT and CDR2 is YYEEEE. Trimming at V came to 3 bases and at J to 1 base, leaving 5 bases not matched to a gene. CDR3 length: 16 amino acids. CDR3 DNA: TGTGCCAGCAGCTACGGACAGGGAATAACTAATGAAAAACTGTTTTTT. Translating it yields CASSYGQGITNEKLFF.

This clone was observed a few times. The chain links TRBV19 to TRBJ2-6; 10 bases line up with TRBD2. With 2 bases clipped from V and 0 bases from J, the junction kept 4 bases outside the gene matches. There are 18 residues in the CDR3. CDR1 and CDR2 (germline): LNHDA, SQIVND (reference sequence). The CDR3 DNA reads TGTGCCAGTAGTATACGTCTAGCGGGAGACTCTGGGGCCAACGTCCTGACTTTC. It yields the protein CASSIRLAGDSGANVLTF.

V and J are TRBV6-1 and TRBJ1-5; possibly TRBD1 for D (6 bases). Germline V gene lookup returns CDR1 MNHNS and CDR2 SASEGT. The CDR3 runs to 15 residues. Trimming took 7 bases from V and 0 from J, leaving 13 bases between them. The CDR3 reads CASNFRGHSNQPQHF. In DNA, the CDR3 is TGTGCCAGCAATTTCAGGGGTCATAGCAATCAGCCCCAGCATTTT.

V and J are TRBV7-8 and TRBJ2-1, with D possibly matching TRBD2 (6 bases). Germline-derived CDR1 and CDR2 are SGHVS and FQNEAQ. The CDR3 totals 13 residues. V lost 1 base, J lost 9 bases, and 10 bases lay in between. The CDR3 reads CASSLVGGAEQFF. The CDR3 DNA is TGTGCCAGCAGCTTAGTAGGCGGGGCTGAGCAGTTCTTC.

The chain is built from TRBV4-3 and TRBJ1-3, with D unclear. CDR3 length: 15 amino acids. Trimming cost V 3 bases and J 4 bases, with 13 bases left between them. In germline, CDR1 is LGHNA, CDR2 YSLEER. CDR3: CASSQAPGGGNTIYF. Written as DNA, the CDR3 is TGCGCCAGCAGCCAGGCCCCGGGTGGGGGAAACACCATATATTTT.

The table lists this clone with a few counts. The CDR3 loop is CASSRDRGETQYF. CDR3 DNA sequence: TGTGCCAGCAGCAGGGACAGGGGAGAGACCCAGTACTTC. The chain uses TRBV6-4 and TRBJ2-5, with 10 bases that match TRBD1. The CDR3 has 13 residues. V was clipped by 6 bases and J by 4 bases; unmatched bases: 2. The germline CDR1 and CDR2 sequences are MRHNA and SNTAGT.

The chain links TRBV6-1 to TRBJ2-2; 7 bases line up with TRBD1. Per the germline V gene, CDR1 is MNHNS and CDR2 is SASEGT. V lost 2 bases, J lost 4 bases, and 16 bases stayed unmatched. The CDR3 covers 19 residues. CDR3 sequence: CASSEFALGGARVTGELFF. Here the CDR3 DNA reads TGTGCCAGCAGTGAATTCGCCCTAGGGGGCGCGCGGGTCACCGGGGAGCTGTTTTTT.

The CDR3: CASSLVTGTEAFF. CDR3 sequence (DNA): TGTGCCAGCAGCTTAGTGACAGGCACTGAAGCTTTCTTT. V gene TRBV11-2 combines with J gene TRBJ1-1; weak D call: TRBD1 (6 bases). The CDR3 length is 13 residues. Looked up from germline, CDR1 is SGHAT and CDR2 is FQNNGV. V lost 1 base, J lost 4 bases, and 7 bases lay in between.

The J gene is TRBJ2-7, the V gene TRBV2; 11 positions agree with TRBD1. Trimming took 6 bases from V and 8 from J; bases not matched to a gene: 18. Germline values: CDR1 SNHLY, CDR2 FYNNEI. The CDR3 spans 17 residues. DNA for the CDR3: TGTGCCAGCAGACCCTCTTCATCCGGGACAGGGGGTTGGAAGCAGTACTTC. Translated, it gives CASRPSSSGTGGWKQYF. The full variable domain, in which reference TRBV2 and TRBJ2-7 provide the parts outside the CDR3, is EPEVTQTPSHQVTQMGQEVILRCVPISNHLYFYWYRQILGQKVEFLVSFYNNEISEKSEIFDDQFSVERPDGSNFTLKIRSTKLEDSAMYFCASRPSSSGTGGWKQYFGPGTRLTVT.

Of note for this clone: This CDR3 is also generated by other DNA sequences in the sample. This chain joins TRBV7-2 and TRBJ2-1; D is perhaps TRBD2 (6 bases). The CDR3 covers 15 residues. The ends were cut back, 3 bases at V and 0 bases at J, with 9 bases in the middle. From germline, CDR1 is SGHTA and CDR2 FQGNSA. Written as DNA, the CDR3 is TGTGCCAGCAGCTTGGCCGGGAGCTCCTACAATGAGCAGTTCTTC. Translating gives CASSLAGSSYNEQFF.

The table lists this clone with a count of one. This chain uses TRBV2 with TRBJ2-5; D gene uncertain. From germline, CDR1 is SNHLY and CDR2 FYNNEI. Trimming removed 0 bases from V and 5 bases from J, with 7 bases in between. CDR3 length: 13 amino acids. The CDR3 protein is CASSEAPRETQYF. CDR3 DNA: TGTGCCAGCAGTGAAGCGCCTCGGGAGACCCAGTACTTC. Combining the CDR3 with reference TRBV2 and TRBJ2-5 gives the whole variable domain EPEVTQTPSHQVTQMGQEVILRCVPISNHLYFYWYRQILGQKVEFLVSFYNNEISEKSEIFDDQFSVERPDGSNFTLKIRSTKLEDSAMYFCASSEAPRETQYFGPGTRLLVL.

The V gene is TRBV5-1, the J gene TRBJ2-5; 8 positions agree with TRBD2. The germline CDR1 and CDR2 sequences are SGHRS and YFSETQ. V shed 1 base, J shed 2 bases, and the junction held 4 bases outside the gene matches. The length of the CDR3 is 15 residues. The CDR3 nucleotides read TGCGCCAGCAGCTTGTTGGCTAGCGGGCAAGAGACCCAGTACTTC. It codes for CASSLLASGQETQYF.

This clone has just a few counts. The chain links TRBV7-3 to TRBJ1-1; D gene uncertain. Germline lookup yields CDR1 SGHTA and CDR2 FQGTGA. Trimming took off 5 bases at V and 5 bases at J, with 18 bases between the two ends. The CDR3 is 15 residues long. CDR3 protein: CASSATPVGGTEAFF. CDR3 nucleotide sequence: TGTGCCAGCAGCGCAACGCCAGTGGGAGGAACTGAAGCTTTCTTT. Full variable domain (missing parts from reference TRBV7-3 and TRBJ1-1): GAGVSQTPSNKVTEKGKYVELRCDPISGHTALYWYRQSLGQGPEFLIYFQGTGAADDSGLPNDRFFAVRPEGSVSTLKIQRTERGDSAVYLCASSATPVGGTEAFFGQGTRLTVV.

A remark on this clone: A read error is likely, as this CDR3 ends without the conserved phenylalanine or tryptophan. No DNA is shown, since the ends of the CDR3 on it are uncertain; the CDR3 is the one TCRdb lists. V is TRBV29-1 and J is TRBJ1-1; the listed D gene, TRBD1, was not tested against the DNA. The CDR3 numbers 13 amino acids, ends counted. Germline V lookup: CDR1 SQVTM, CDR2 ANQGSEA. Here the CDR3 reads CSVEDGVRGRVIL.

The chain uses TRBV5-1 and TRBJ1-1; D might be TRBD1 (5 bases). CDR1 and CDR2 (germline): SGHRS, YFSETQ. V was trimmed by 4 bases and J by 3 bases, leaving 13 bases between them. The CDR3 runs to 14 residues. CDR3 region: CASSPGGFDTEAFF. The CDR3 DNA follows: TGCGCCAGCAGCCCCGGGGGGTTTGACACTGAAGCTTTCTTT. The entire variable domain, with the rest obtained from reference TRBV5-1 and TRBJ1-1, is as follows: KAGVTQTPRYLIKTRGQQVTLSCSPISGHRSVSWYQQTPGQGLQFLFEYFSETQRNKGNFPGRFSGRQFSNSRSEMNVSTLELGDSALYLCASSPGGFDTEAFFGQGTRLTVV.

Worth noting for this clone: Distinct nucleotide sequences in the sample also encode this CDR3. The chain joins TRBV7-9 to TRBJ2-3, with D perhaps TRBD2 (7 bases). The CDR3 runs to 15 residues. V dropped 1 base and J dropped 4 bases, with 12 bases sitting between them. Per germline, CDR1 SEHNR and CDR2 FQNEAQ (reference sequence). The CDR3 DNA sequence: TGTGCCAGCAGCTTAGAAGGGGGAGGGGCAGATACGCAGTATTTT. It specifies CASSLEGGGADTQYF.

This sequence joins TRBV7-2 and TRBJ2-7; 9 positions match TRBD2. Germline V lookup: CDR1 SGHTA, CDR2 FQGNSA. The J segment lost 2 bases and the V segment lost 5 bases, leaving 7 bases of the junction unmatched. The CDR3 has 15 residues. The CDR3 here is CASSAAGTSTYEQYF. CDR3 DNA: TGTGCCAGCAGCGCAGCCGGGACTAGCACCTACGAGCAGTACTTC.

The chain recombines TRBV28 with TRBJ2-7, with 7 bases that match TRBD1. Germline V gene lookup returns CDR1 MDHEN and CDR2 SYDVKM. CDR3 length: 15 amino acids. The ends lost 8 bases at V and 9 bases at J; junction bases unmatched: 19. Here the CDR3 reads CASVGRQGFSFGQYF. The CDR3 DNA follows: TGTGCCAGCGTGGGGAGACAGGGTTTCAGTTTTGGGCAGTACTTC.

This sequence joins TRBV5-1 and TRBJ1-1; the D gene is possibly TRBD1 (5 bases). V gave up 2 bases and J gave up 6 bases, with 11 bases separating them. Germline CDR1 is SGHRS and CDR2 is YFSETQ. The CDR3 runs 13 residues. The CDR3 reads CASSFTGGAEAFF. The DNA for the CDR3 is TGCGCCAGCAGCTTCACGGGGGGGGCTGAAGCTTTCTTT.

The chain employs TRBV9 and TRBJ2-3; D is unresolved. V gave up 3 bases and J gave up 0 bases, with 8 bases separating them. Germline V CDR1 and CDR2: SGDLS, YYNGEE. CDR3 length: 14 residues. CDR3 in DNA: TGTGCCAGCAGCGGAGCCTATAGCACAGATACGCAGTATTTT. Residues: CASSGAYSTDTQYF. Drawing the rest from reference TRBV9 and TRBJ2-3, the complete variable domain is DSGVTQTPKHLITATGQRVTLRCSPRSGDLSVYWYQQSLDQGLQFLIQYYNGEERAKGNILERFSAQQFPDLHSELNLSSLELGDSALYFCASSGAYSTDTQYFGPGTRLTVL.

Worth noting for this clone: One junction end disagrees with the germline gene, perhaps due to a read error. J is TRBJ1-5 and V is TRBV7-9, with 7 positions matching TRBD1. The CDR3 contains 12 residues. The V gene's germline CDR1 is SEHNR and CDR2 FQNEAQ (reference sequence). The DNA of the CDR3 is TGTTCCAGCAGCTCACAGGGGCAGCCCCAGCATTTT. Translated: CSSSSQGQPQHF.

The J gene is TRBJ2-4, the V gene TRBV18, with 16 bases identical to TRBD2. CDR1 and CDR2 (germline): KGHSH, LQKENI. This CDR3 is built from 19 residues. V was clipped by 3 bases and J by 2 bases; unmatched bases: 7. The CDR3 reads CASSPGLAGGKGTKNIQYF. The CDR3 DNA follows: TGTGCCAGCTCACCGGGACTAGCGGGAGGGAAGGGGACCAAAAACATTCAGTACTTC.

Note on this clone: One end of the junction is discordant with germline, which a read error may explain. The V gene is TRBV7-9, the J gene TRBJ2-3, with D unresolved. CDR3 length equals 16 residues. Germline CDR1 is SEHNR and CDR2 is FQNEAQ (reference sequence). The CDR3 is CASSLASYPGTDTQYF. The CDR3 DNA is TGTGCCAGCAGCTTAGCGTCTTACCCAGGCACGGATACGCAGTATTTT.

The V and J genes are TRBV5-6 and TRBJ2-7; a possible D gene is TRBD1 (5 bases). Trimming took 2 bases from V and 6 from J, leaving 12 bases between them. Germline V gene sequence: CDR1 SGHDT, CDR2 YYEEEE. The CDR3 is made up of 13 amino acids. The CDR3 spells CASSFGRVVEQYF. DNA of the CDR3: TGTGCCAGCAGCTTCGGCAGGGTCGTCGAGCAGTACTTC.

Concerning this clone: Other DNA sequences from this sample encode an identical CDR3 as well. The CDR3 DNA reads TGTGCCGGGGGGACAGGGGATAGCAATCAGCCCCAGCATTTT. This sequence encodes CAGGTGDSNQPQHF. The chain links TRBV10-3 to TRBJ1-5; 10 nucleotides align to TRBD1. The CDR3 spans 14 residues. With 11 bases clipped from V and 0 bases from J, the junction kept 4 bases outside the gene matches. CDR1 ENHRY and CDR2 SYGVKD come from the germline V gene.

This sequence joins TRBV5-1 and TRBJ2-3; D is undetermined. This CDR3 spans 12 amino acids. Germline CDR1 reads SGHRS; CDR2 reads YFSETQ. Trimming cost V 2 bases and J 9 bases, with 10 bases left between them. The CDR3 protein is CASSFESSTQYF. The CDR3 nucleotides read TGCGCCAGCAGCTTTGAGTCCTCGACGCAGTATTTT.